The clone carrying this TCR beta chain appeared many times. Germline CDR1 is SEHNR and CDR2 is FQNEAQ (reference sequence). The CDR3 contains 12 residues. V lost 4 bases and J 6 bases, leaving 10 bases between the germline ends. The sample originates from a study of T cell repertoires in cytomegalovirus infection. TCRdb called the reads again in MiXCR, with one record for every CDR3 protein. The sample shows about 140,000 distinct CDR3 sequences, about 6.5% of them seen only once. The chain recombines TRBV7-9 with TRBJ2-7; D gene ambiguous. The TCR sequence derives from a human donor in good health (CMV status not recorded). Some clones in this sample may be carry-over from other donors' samples. The sequenced sample consisted of PBMCs. CDR3 nucleotides: TGTGCCAGCAGCTCTGGTCCGGGCGAGCAGTACTTC. Amino acid sequence: CASSSGPGEQYF.